This T cell receptor beta chain was captured in a study of response to subunit inactivated influenza vaccine. Study-wide points: The authors suggested that few new T cells are recruited per seasonal influenza vaccination.

CDR1 MDHEN and CDR2 SYDVKM come from the germline V gene. The CDR3 length is 12 residues. V shed 6 bases and J shed 7 bases, with 10 bases lying between them. TCRdb redid the calling of the RT-PCR reads with MiXCR, one entry per CDR3 protein. The sample records over 750,000 distinct CDR3 sequences, less than 25% being singletons. To note about this clonotype: Its antigen is undetermined.

The TCR originated in a man aged 50-60 years who received an inactivated influenza vaccine. V is TRBV28 and J is TRBJ1-5; no clear D gene. The sample here was PBMCs from blood, taken approximately 5 days after vaccination. The CDR3 coding sequence is TGTGCCAGCAGCCTACCTTGGCAGCCCCAGCATTTT. Its translation is CASSLPWQPQHF.